This T cell receptor beta chain was profiled in a study of cytomegalovirus exposure and HLA in healthy donors. The PCR used 60 Vbeta and 13 Jbeta primers. Profiling relied on immunoSEQ multiplex PCR, and the TCRdb table lists in-frame clones only, not all of them. This sample yields 120,000 to 150,000 clones, of which roughly 76% are seen a single time; over 13% belongs to the top ten. Notes on this clone: Its antigen is still unknown.

Study results and caveats: Listed as cytomegalovirus-associated were 150 or so TCR beta chains. In an earlier analysis, most TCR beta V segments were productive about 87% or about 30% of the time.

The V gene's germline CDR1 is SGHTA and CDR2 FQGTGA. The J segment lost 8 bases and the V segment lost 2 bases, leaving 10 bases of the junction unmatched. The CDR3 is made up of 15 amino acids. The specimen was PBMCs. The chain recombines TRBV7-3 with TRBJ2-7; 9 bases are shared with TRBD2. This clonotype originated in a human donor in good health. CDR3 bases: TGTGCCAGCAGCTTAGAGGGCGGGGGGGTGTCTAAGCAGTACTTC. Protein sequence: CASSLEGGGVSKQYF.